This TCR beta chain was obtained from a study of T cell responses to AZD1222 COVID-19 vaccine. Across the whole study: It was second doses at about 4 or about 12 weeks that were pooled. Study conclusions and caveats: Clonal diversity was possibly underestimated, and the donors were mostly white British, with more females. Along spike, vaccine-associated CD4 TCRs were found throughout, with dominance at 160-218 and 743-854.

Germline V gene data show CDR1 as SGHTS and CDR2 as YDEGEE. The CDR3 is 15 residues long. V dropped 6 bases and J dropped 0 bases, with 15 bases sitting between them. In the case of this clone: Its target is not known.

Some clones are missing from TCRdb's copy, which holds only in-frame ones; the method was immunoSEQ multiplex PCR. The sample lists some 130,000 clones, around 90% occurring once. The starting material was peripheral blood, obtained on day 0 of AZD1222 vaccination. The chain has TRBV5-8 and TRBJ1-1; D is unresolved. This sequence was found in an adult in good health. CDR3 residues: CASTVSRTMNTEAFF. For the CDR3, the DNA is TGTGCCAGCACCGTGTCCCGGACCATGAACACTGAAGCTTTCTTT.